What follows is one TCR beta chain and its context. No cognate antigen has been identified for it. Base qualities are missing; no much larger clone stands one base away. The data derive from a study of glioma-infiltrating T cells after dendritic cell vaccination (dated by TCRdb to 2016 to 2017). With regard to the full study: The cohort included around 15 glioblastoma patients drawn from Phase I and II dendritic cell vaccination trials, of whom 9 were newly diagnosed and 6 had recurrent disease. The vaccine was prepared from monocyte-derived dendritic cells that were cultured for seven days with IL-4 and GM-CSF and then pulsed overnight with autologous tumor lysate. Survival after dendritic cell vaccination was correlated with TCR sequencing metrics such as TIL content and the overlap between tumor and blood repertoires. Autologous tumor lysate-pulsed dendritic cell vaccination was administered to the patients between the early 2000s and the early 2010s. Deep sequencing of TCR beta CDR3 regions was used to quantify tumor-infiltrating lymphocyte content and compare tumor and blood repertoires in dendritic cell-vaccinated glioblastoma patients. Patients received three intradermal dendritic cell vaccine injections at biweekly intervals in the arm below the axilla. The research as a whole found: The response model built on TCR overlap across three groups was characterized as speculative, with prospective validation still needed. TCR clonality showed no direct relationship with survival, which suggests that a diverse polyclonal response may be important. After dendritic cell vaccination, a higher estimated pretreatment TIL content predicted longer time to progression and overall survival. The cohort was small and heterogeneous, and full blood and tumor sets were available for few patients, with initial-recurrent tumor pairs available for even fewer patients.

Measured from the cysteine to the phenylalanine, the CDR3 is 13 residues long. Only the CDR3 region is kept as DNA, spanning 39 bases read in frame from base 1. For CDR1 and CDR2, the germline V gene lists SGHTA and FQGTGA. V lost 3 bases and J lost 6 bases; the stretch between them is 9 bases long. This sample's time point label indicates: after dendritic cell vaccination, including at tumor progression/relapse. Patients were selected on the basis of adequate residual fresh-frozen tumor tissue and more than two years of available survival data. Although molecular status otherwise differed among the glioblastoma patients, no patient had an isocitrate dehydrogenase mutation. PBMC were collected before vaccination, two weeks after the third vaccination, and at tumor progression if progression occurred. Genomic DNA was extracted with the Qiagen DNeasy Blood extraction Kit. TCRB CDR3 regions were amplified from about 2 ug genomic DNA, or all available DNA if less, using the immunoSEQ assay. Multiplex PCR used 60 forward primers for TCR V beta segments and 13 reverse primers for J beta segments. To estimate reads per starting template, synthetic control templates were spiked into each sample at limiting dilution. Sequencing produced 87 bp reads on the Illumina HiSeq System. As for how the authors treated the data: PCR and sequencing errors were removed by merging closely related sequences with a nearest neighbor algorithm. TCR overlap was defined as the percentage of unique tumor TCR beta sequences that were also present in the same patient's peripheral blood. TCRdb stores this immuneACCESS table with in-frame sequences only. Part of the clones is absent; in the studies checked, under half of the shortfall reflects unresolved V genes, and no reason is known for the rest. That table is the source of V, J and clone size, and D and trimming were worked out from the DNA. The sample data list about 50,000 clones, and approximately 91% of these were observed just once. Roughly 5.4% of the sample rests with the top ten.

The sample consisted of blood, taken after dendritic cell vaccination. This sequence originates from a human donor with glioblastoma. Here the chain combines TRBV7-3 and TRBJ2-1; a tentative D match to TRBD2 spans 5 bases. The DNA is TGTGCCAGCAGCTTGGACTGGCCCAATGAGCAGTTCTTC. Protein translation: CASSLDWPNEQFF. The full variable domain, completed from the reference TRBV7-3 and TRBJ2-1 proteins outside the CDR3, reads GAGVSQTPSNKVTEKGKYVELRCDPISGHTALYWYRQSLGQGPEFLIYFQGTGAADDSGLPNDRFFAVRPEGSVSTLKIQRTERGDSAVYLCASSLDWPNEQFFGPGTRLTVL.